The 24 T cell receptor beta chains below come from one sample, sequenced in a study of CD8+ T cells in alopecia areata (dated by TCRdb to 2016 to 2019). The meaning of the sample's time point label: 4 weeks on oral tofacitinib. The meaning of the sample's treatment or condition label: oral pan-JAK inhibitor, 5-10 mg twice daily. Libraries were built with the immunoSEQ multiplex PCR assay. RNA was extracted from all samples and reverse transcribed into cDNA as template for TCR sequencing. The clones in this table, taken by TCRdb from immuneACCESS, are in-frame only. Not every clone is retained; where verified, under half of the shortfall comes from an unresolved V gene, and the cause of the rest is unknown. Within this sample are over 100,000 clones, with 53% of them counted one time only. Clones ranked in the top ten supply about 0.5% of the sample. Sample: CD4+ T cells sorted from blood, taken at week 4, from a patient treated with tofacitinib. These receptors were obtained from a human donor with alopecia areata.

This clone was detected only a few times. J is TRBJ1-2 and V is TRBV29-1, with D possibly matching TRBD1 (5 bases). This CDR3 has 13 residues. Trimming stripped 6 bases from V and 3 bases from J, with 14 bases between. Germline CDR1 reads SQVTM; CDR2 reads ANQGSEA. The CDR3 sequence is CSVRLSRDYGYTF. The CDR3 DNA is TGCAGCGTCCGTCTGAGCAGGGACTATGGCTACACCTTC.

The chain carries TRBV6-6 and TRBJ2-7; D may be TRBD1 or TRBD2 (5 bases each). CDR1 and CDR2 (germline): MNHNY, SVGAGI (reference sequence). V was cut by 7 bases and J by 1 base, with 14 bases left in between. CDR3 length: 14 residues. CDR3 sequence: CASIQGDHSYEQYF. The CDR3 region has the DNA TGTGCCAGCATTCAGGGAGACCATTCCTACGAGCAGTACTTC.

V gene TRBV15 combines with J gene TRBJ1-5, with 10 bases identical to TRBD1. V lost 6 bases and J lost 3; bases outside the gene matches: 11. The CDR3 is 17 amino acids. The germline V gene has CDR1 LNHNV and CDR2 YYDKDF (reference sequence). In DNA form, the CDR3 reads TGTGCCACCAGTCCGACCGGGACAGGGGCCATCAATCAGCCCCAGCATTTT. Protein product: CATSPTGTGAINQPQHF.

V is TRBV6-5 and J is TRBJ2-3, with 10 bases that match TRBD2. J gave up 2 bases and V 10 bases, and 9 bases lay outside the gene matches. The CDR3 runs to 15 residues. CDR1 and CDR2 (germline): MNHEY, SVGAGI. The CDR3 coding sequence is TGTGCCACCTCAACTAGCGGGGTCCACACAGATACGCAGTATTTT. Residues: CATSTSGVHTDTQYF.

This clone was observed a few times. Different DNA sequences within this sample yield the same CDR3. The genes are TRBV6-6 and TRBJ1-5; D remains ambiguous. The CDR3 is made up of 13 amino acids. The germline V gene has CDR1 MNHNY and CDR2 SVGAGI (reference sequence). V was pared by 2 bases and J by 1 base, with 3 bases between. The CDR3 region is CASSYGSNQPQHF. In DNA, the CDR3 is TGTGCCAGCAGTTACGGAAGCAATCAGCCCCAGCATTTT.

This sequence joins TRBV29-1 and TRBJ1-1; 9 positions match TRBD1. Per the germline V gene, CDR1 is SQVTM and CDR2 is ANQGSEA. Losses at the gene ends were 7 bases for V and 0 bases for J; bases not matched to a gene: 3. There are 13 residues in the CDR3. CDR3 residues: CSAGQGLNTEAFF. CDR3 coding DNA: TGCAGCGCTGGACAGGGGCTGAACACTGAAGCTTTCTTT. Complete variable domain (other parts from reference TRBV29-1 and TRBJ1-1): SAVISQKPSRDICQRGTSLTIQCQVDSQVTMMFWYRQQPGQSLTLIATANQGSEATYESGFVIDKFPISRPNLTFSTLTVSNMSPEDSSIYLCSAGQGLNTEAFFGQGTRLTVV.

This chain uses TRBV29-1 with TRBJ2-1; TRBD2 is a possible D gene (6 bases). Germline V lookup: CDR1 SQVTM, CDR2 ANQGSEA. The CDR3 is 15 amino acids. Trimming left V 8 bases short and J 0 bases short, with 17 bases between. CDR3 region: CSTQRDFSSYNEQFF. The CDR3, as DNA: TGCAGCACCCAACGGGACTTTAGCTCCTACAATGAGCAGTTCTTC.

The rearrangement links TRBV10-3 to TRBJ2-7, with TRBD1 matching 11 bases. CDR3 length: 14 residues. CDR1 ENHRY and CDR2 SYGVKD come from the germline V gene. The J segment lost 5 bases and the V segment lost 4 bases, leaving 4 bases of the junction unmatched. The CDR3 DNA is TGTGCCATCAGTGCCGGGACAGGGGGAGACGAGCAGTACTTC. Protein: CAISAGTGGDEQYF.

This clone was counted between two and nine times. The genes are TRBV30 and TRBJ1-5; D uncertain. The CDR3 covers 13 residues. From germline, CDR1 is GTSNPN and CDR2 SVGIG (reference sequence). V was pared by 1 base and J by 7 bases, with 11 bases between. CDR3 in amino acids: CAWSEGWEQPQHF. CDR3 coding DNA: TGTGCCTGGAGTGAAGGGTGGGAGCAGCCCCAGCATTTT.

This chain links TRBV5-4 with TRBJ1-1, with D possibly being TRBD1 (6 bases). V was shortened by 6 bases and J by 4 bases, with 19 bases between the two germline ends. The length of the CDR3 is 15 residues. Germline assignment: CDR1 SGHNT and CDR2 YYREEE (reference sequence). The CDR3: CASTQNNREGTEAFF. The CDR3 coding sequence is TGTGCCAGCACCCAAAACAACAGGGAAGGCACTGAAGCTTTCTTT.

This clone was seen a handful of times. The chain has TRBV7-9 and TRBJ2-2; TRBD2 agrees at 8 bases. J gave up 6 bases and V 7 bases, and 4 bases lay outside the gene matches. The germline V gene encodes CDR1 SEHNR and CDR2 FQNEAQ (reference sequence). CDR3 length equals 13 residues. DNA of the CDR3: TGTGCCAGCAAGCTAGCGGGCCCCGGGGAGCTGTTTTTT. Protein: CASKLAGPGELFF.

The chain links TRBV30 to TRBJ2-5; D is possibly TRBD1 or TRBD2 (5 bases each). The V gene's germline CDR1 is GTSNPN and CDR2 SVGIG (reference sequence). The CDR3 runs to 12 residues. The ends were cut back, 0 bases at V and 9 bases at J, with 11 bases in the middle. CDR3 region: CAWSVTGGPQYF. The CDR3 DNA follows: TGTGCCTGGAGTGTAACAGGAGGTCCCCAGTACTTC. Together with reference TRBV30 and TRBJ2-5, the CDR3 gives the full variable domain: SQTIHQWPATLVQPVGSPLSLECTVEGTSNPNLYWYRQAAGRGLQLLFYSVGIGQISSEVPQNLSASRPQDRQFILSSKKLLLSDSGFYLCAWSVTGGPQYFGPGTRLLVL.

The V call is TRBV11-2, the J call TRBJ1-1, with 8 bases identical to TRBD1. This CDR3 has 17 residues. Trimming at V came to 3 bases and at J to 1 base, leaving 10 bases not matched to a gene. Germline V gene data show CDR1 as SGHAT and CDR2 as FQNNGV. The CDR3 DNA reads as TGTGCCAGCAGCTTTTGGGCCGGGACAGGCACGAACACTGAAGCTTTCTTT. This codes for CASSFWAGTGTNTEAFF.

V usage is TRBV5-6 and J usage is TRBJ1-5, with 7 bases matching TRBD1. The ends lost 3 bases at V and 4 bases at J; junction bases unmatched: 4. The CDR3 extends over 14 amino acids. The germline V gene has CDR1 SGHDT and CDR2 YYEEEE. The CDR3 here is CASSYLQGNQPQHF. DNA of the CDR3: TGTGCCAGCAGCTACCTACAGGGGAATCAGCCCCAGCATTTT.

This clone was picked up a small number of times. The chain is built from TRBV29-1 and TRBJ2-1, with no clear D. Trimming took off 0 bases at V and 7 bases at J, with 13 bases between the two ends. Looked up from germline, CDR1 is SQVTM and CDR2 is ANQGSEA. The CDR3 loop spans 14 amino acids. The CDR3 protein is CSVEELWSRNEQFF. For the CDR3, the DNA is TGCAGCGTTGAAGAGTTATGGTCCCGGAATGAGCAGTTCTTC.

This clone was observed many times. The V gene is TRBV7-9, the J gene TRBJ1-5, with D unresolved. CDR1 and CDR2 from the germline V gene are SEHNR and FQNEAQ (reference sequence). Trimming took off 3 bases at V and 9 bases at J, with 9 bases between the two ends. CDR3 length equals 12 residues. The CDR3: CASSFSPGPQHF. CDR3 DNA: TGTGCCAGCAGCTTCTCCCCTGGGCCCCAGCATTTT.

This clone was counted a few times. The V gene is TRBV25-1, the J gene TRBJ2-2, with no clear D. With 3 bases removed from V and 5 bases from J, the gap between germline ends came to 10 bases. From germline, CDR1 is MGHDK and CDR2 SYGVNS. The CDR3 has 14 amino acids. The chain's CDR3 is CASSDMGWTGELFF. CDR3 nucleotides: TGTGCCAGCAGTGATATGGGGTGGACCGGGGAGCTGTTTTTT.

This clone was detected a few times. Germline and junction disagree at one end, which may indicate a read error. The chain employs TRBV6-6 and TRBJ2-7; D gene ambiguous. Germline V gives CDR1 MNHNY, CDR2 SVGAGI (reference sequence). The CDR3 sequence is 12 residues long. CDR3 region: CATSGVGYEQYF. The CDR3 DNA follows: TGTGCCACCAGTGGAGTGGGCTACGAGCAGTACTTC.

The V and J genes are TRBV29-1 and TRBJ2-1, with TRBD2 identical over 9 bases. In germline, CDR1 is SQVTM, CDR2 ANQGSEA. V shed 3 bases, J shed 6 bases, and the junction held 15 bases outside the gene matches. CDR3 size: 17 residues. The CDR3 region has the DNA TGCAGCGTTGATACCCCGTCGGCTAGCGGGACCCGCAATGAGCAGTTCTTC. It specifies CSVDTPSASGTRNEQFF.

In its sample, this clone was seen a few times. As DNA, the CDR3 is TGTGCCTGGGGGTCTTTAGGACGGGACACTGAAGCTTTCTTT. Protein sequence: CAWGSLGRDTEAFF. The chain carries TRBV30 and TRBJ1-1; D gene uncertain. Germline CDR1 is GTSNPN and CDR2 is SVGIG (reference sequence). This CDR3 region has 14 residues. Deletions cut 5 bases from V and 3 bases from J, with 16 bases between.

The chain is built from TRBV5-1 and TRBJ2-5, with 10 bases identical to TRBD2. The CDR3 totals 17 residues. Losses at the gene ends were 8 bases for V and 2 bases for J; bases not matched to a gene: 15. Germline CDR1 reads SGHRS; CDR2 reads YFSETQ. The CDR3 coding sequence is TGCGCCAGTTCTATCGAGGGATCAGCGGGAGGGCAAGAGACCCAGTACTTC. Amino acid sequence: CASSIEGSAGGQETQYF.

This clone was seen only a few times. The chain carries TRBV5-6 and TRBJ1-1, with unresolved D. V lost 4 bases and J lost 5, with 15 bases in between. Germline values: CDR1 SGHDT, CDR2 YYEEEE. The CDR3 extends over 14 amino acids. The CDR3 DNA follows: TGTGCCAGCAGCCCGATGAGGATGGGGACTGAAGCTTTCTTT. This sequence encodes CASSPMRMGTEAFF.

The V gene is TRBV29-1, the J gene TRBJ2-1; D is perhaps TRBD1 or TRBD2 (5 bases each). The CDR3 totals 13 residues. Trimming left V 4 bases short and J 4 bases short, with 11 bases between. The V gene's germline CDR1 is SQVTM and CDR2 ANQGSEA. CDR3 DNA: TGCAGCGTTGGCCAGCGGACATACAATGAGCAGTTCTTC. It is translated as CSVGQRTYNEQFF.

This clone was detected only a few times. The chain links TRBV11-2 to TRBJ2-7; D gene ambiguous. Germline lookup yields CDR1 SGHAT and CDR2 FQNNGV. Trimming shortened V by 0 bases and J by 5 bases, and 14 bases separated the two germline ends. CDR3 length: 15 residues. The CDR3 bases are TGTGCCAGCAGCTTAGAGGGGAATGTTGGGAACGAGCAGTACTTC. Encoded protein: CASSLEGNVGNEQYF.